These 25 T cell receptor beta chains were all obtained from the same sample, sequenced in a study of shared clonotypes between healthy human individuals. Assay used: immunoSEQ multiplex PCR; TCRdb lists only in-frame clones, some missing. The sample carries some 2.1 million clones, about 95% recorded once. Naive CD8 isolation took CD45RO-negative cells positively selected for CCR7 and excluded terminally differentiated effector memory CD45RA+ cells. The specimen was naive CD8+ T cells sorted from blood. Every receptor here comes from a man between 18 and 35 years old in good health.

The CDR3 sequence: CASSLEVGGGETQYF. In nucleotides, the CDR3 is TGTGCCAGCAGCTTAGAGGTCGGGGGTGGAGAGACCCAGTACTTC. The chain joins TRBV7-8 to TRBJ2-5; perhaps TRBD2 as D (6 bases). The CDR3 covers 15 residues. Trimming pared 1 base from V and 4 bases from J, leaving 13 bases between. Germline V lookup: CDR1 SGHVS, CDR2 FQNEAQ.

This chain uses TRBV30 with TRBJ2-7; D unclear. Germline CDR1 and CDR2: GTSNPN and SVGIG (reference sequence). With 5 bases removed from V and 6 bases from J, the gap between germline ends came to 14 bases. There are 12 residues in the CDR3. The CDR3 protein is CAWSPVGPEQYF. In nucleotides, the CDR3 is TGTGCCTGGTCCCCCGTGGGCCCCGAGCAGTACTTC.

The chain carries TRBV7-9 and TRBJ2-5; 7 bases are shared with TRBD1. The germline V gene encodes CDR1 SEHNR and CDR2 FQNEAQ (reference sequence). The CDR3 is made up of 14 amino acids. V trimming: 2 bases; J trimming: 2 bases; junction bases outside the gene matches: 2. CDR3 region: CASSLPTGQETQYF. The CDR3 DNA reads TGTGCCAGCAGCTTACCGACAGGGCAAGAGACCCAGTACTTC.

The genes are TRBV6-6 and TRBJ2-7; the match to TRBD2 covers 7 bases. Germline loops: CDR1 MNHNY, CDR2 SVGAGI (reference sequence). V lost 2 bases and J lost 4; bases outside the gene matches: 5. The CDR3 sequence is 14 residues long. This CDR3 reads CASSYAGVWYEQYF. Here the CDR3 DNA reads TGTGCCAGCAGTTACGCGGGGGTTTGGTACGAGCAGTACTTC.

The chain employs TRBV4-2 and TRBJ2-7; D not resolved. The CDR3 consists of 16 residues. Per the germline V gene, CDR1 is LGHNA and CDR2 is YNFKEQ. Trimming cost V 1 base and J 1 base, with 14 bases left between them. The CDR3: CASSQVDLPISYEQYF. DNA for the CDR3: TGTGCCAGCAGCCAAGTGGACCTCCCTATATCCTACGAGCAGTACTTC.

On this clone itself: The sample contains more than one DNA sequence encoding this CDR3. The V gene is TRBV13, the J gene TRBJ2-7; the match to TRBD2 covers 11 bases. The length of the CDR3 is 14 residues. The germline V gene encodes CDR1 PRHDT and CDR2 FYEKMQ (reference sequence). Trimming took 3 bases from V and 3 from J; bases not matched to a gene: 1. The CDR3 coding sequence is TGTGCCAGCAGCTTCGGGACTAGCGGCTACGAGCAGTACTTC. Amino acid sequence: CASSFGTSGYEQYF. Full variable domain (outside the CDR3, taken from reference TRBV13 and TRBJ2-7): AAGVIQSPRHLIKEKRETATLKCYPIPRHDTVYWYQQGPGQDPQFLISFYEKMQSDKGSIPDRFSAQQFSDYHSELNMSSLELGDSALYFCASSFGTSGYEQYFGPGTRLTVT.

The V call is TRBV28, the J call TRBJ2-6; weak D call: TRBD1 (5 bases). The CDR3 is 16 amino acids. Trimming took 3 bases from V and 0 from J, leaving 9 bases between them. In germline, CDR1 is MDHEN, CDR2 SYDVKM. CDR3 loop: CASSFRGASGANVLTF. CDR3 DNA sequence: TGTGCCAGCAGTTTTCGTGGGGCCTCTGGGGCCAACGTCCTGACTTTC.

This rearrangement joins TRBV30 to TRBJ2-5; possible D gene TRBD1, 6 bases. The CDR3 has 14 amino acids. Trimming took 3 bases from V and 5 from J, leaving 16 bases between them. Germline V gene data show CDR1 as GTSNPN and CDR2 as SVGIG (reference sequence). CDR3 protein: CAWSLEGTSETQYF. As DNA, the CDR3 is TGTGCCTGGAGCCTCGAGGGGACATCGGAGACCCAGTACTTC.

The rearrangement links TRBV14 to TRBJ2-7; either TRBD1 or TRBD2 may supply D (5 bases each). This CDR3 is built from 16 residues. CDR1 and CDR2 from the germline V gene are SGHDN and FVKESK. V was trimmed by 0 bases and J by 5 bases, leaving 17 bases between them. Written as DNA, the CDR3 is TGTGCCAGCAGCCAAGATATGTCTTTGGTGGGACACGAGCAGTACTTC. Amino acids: CASSQDMSLVGHEQYF.

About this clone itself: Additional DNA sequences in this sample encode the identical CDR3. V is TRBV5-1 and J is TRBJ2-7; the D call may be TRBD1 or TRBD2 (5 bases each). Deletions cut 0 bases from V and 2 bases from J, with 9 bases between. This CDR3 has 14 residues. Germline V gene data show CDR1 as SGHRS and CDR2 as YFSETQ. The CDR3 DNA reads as TGCGCCAGCAGCTTGGATGGGGGAACCTACGAGCAGTACTTC. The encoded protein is CASSLDGGTYEQYF.

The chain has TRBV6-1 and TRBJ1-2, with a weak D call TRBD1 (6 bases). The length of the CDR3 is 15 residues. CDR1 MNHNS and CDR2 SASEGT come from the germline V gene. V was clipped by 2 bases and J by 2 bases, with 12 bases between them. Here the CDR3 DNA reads TGTGCCAGCAGTGAAACCCCTACAGGGAACTATGGCTACACCTTC. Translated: CASSETPTGNYGYTF.

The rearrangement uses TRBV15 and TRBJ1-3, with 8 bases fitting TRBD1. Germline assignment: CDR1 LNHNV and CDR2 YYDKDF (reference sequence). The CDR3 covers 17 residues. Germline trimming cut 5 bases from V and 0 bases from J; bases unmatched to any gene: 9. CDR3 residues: CATSGGDRQYSGNTIYF. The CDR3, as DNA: TGTGCCACCAGCGGGGGGGACAGGCAATACTCTGGAAACACCATATATTTT.

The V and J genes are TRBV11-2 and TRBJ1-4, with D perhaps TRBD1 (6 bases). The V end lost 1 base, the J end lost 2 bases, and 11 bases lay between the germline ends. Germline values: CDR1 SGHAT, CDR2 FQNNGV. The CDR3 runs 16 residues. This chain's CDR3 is CASSLGWDTTNEKLFF. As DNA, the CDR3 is TGTGCCAGCAGCTTAGGGTGGGACACGACTAATGAAAAACTGTTTTTT. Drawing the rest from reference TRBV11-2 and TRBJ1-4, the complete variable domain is EAGVAQSPRYKIIEKRQSVAFWCNPISGHATLYWYQQILGQGPKLLIQFQNNGVVDDSQLPKDRFSAERLKGVDSTLKIQPAKLEDSAVYLCASSLGWDTTNEKLFFGSGTQLSVL.

In DNA, the CDR3 is TGCGCCAGCAGCCAAGAATCCGGGGGGGGAAATGGCTACACCTTC. The encoded protein is CASSQESGGGNGYTF. The chain recombines TRBV4-1 with TRBJ1-2; a possible D gene is TRBD1 (5 bases). Per germline, CDR1 MGHRA and CDR2 YSYEKL. Trimming stripped 0 bases from V and 6 bases from J, with 14 bases between. This CDR3 is built from 15 residues.

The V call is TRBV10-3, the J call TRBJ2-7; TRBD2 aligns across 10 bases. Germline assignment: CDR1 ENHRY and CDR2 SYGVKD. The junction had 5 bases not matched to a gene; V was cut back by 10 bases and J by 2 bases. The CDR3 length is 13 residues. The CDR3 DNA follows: TGTGCCAGCCAGCGGGAGGGCCCCTACGAGCAGTACTTC. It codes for CASQREGPYEQYF.

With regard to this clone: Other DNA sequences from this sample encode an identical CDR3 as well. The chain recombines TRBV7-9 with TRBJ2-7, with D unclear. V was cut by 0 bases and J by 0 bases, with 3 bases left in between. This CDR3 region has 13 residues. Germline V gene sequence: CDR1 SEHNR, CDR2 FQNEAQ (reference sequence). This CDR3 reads CASSLASSYEQYF. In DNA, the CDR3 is TGTGCCAGCAGCTTAGCAAGCTCCTACGAGCAGTACTTC.

The CDR3 protein is CASSLEGTAQYF. CDR3 nucleotides: TGTGCCAGCAGCTTAGAAGGTACGGCGCAGTATTTT. This chain joins TRBV7-9 and TRBJ2-3, with unresolved D. V lost 1 base to trimming and J lost 10 bases, with 9 bases between them. The CDR3 sequence is 12 residues long. In germline, CDR1 is SEHNR, CDR2 FQNEAQ (reference sequence). The full variable domain, completed using reference TRBV7-9 and TRBJ2-3, is DTGVSQNPRHKITKRGQNVTFRCDPISEHNRLYWYRQTLGQGPEFLTYFQNEAQLEKSRLLSDRFSAERPKGSFSTLEIQRTEQGDSAMYLCASSLEGTAQYFGPGTRLTVL.

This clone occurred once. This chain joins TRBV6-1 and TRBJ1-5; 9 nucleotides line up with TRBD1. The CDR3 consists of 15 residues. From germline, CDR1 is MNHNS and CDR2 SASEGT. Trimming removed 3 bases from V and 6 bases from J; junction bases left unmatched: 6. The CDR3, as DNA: TGTGCCAGCAGTGAGGGGGACAGGGCAGGTCAGCCCCAGCATTTT. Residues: CASSEGDRAGQPQHF.

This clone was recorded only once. CDR3 region: CASSPQGRGNEKLFF. DNA for the CDR3: TGTGCCAGCAGCCCCCAGGGACGGGGGAATGAAAAACTGTTTTTT. The chain couples TRBV13 to TRBJ1-4, with a tentative D call TRBD1 (5 bases). This CDR3 comprises 15 residues. Germline V gives CDR1 PRHDT, CDR2 FYEKMQ (reference sequence). Trimming took 5 bases from V and 5 from J, leaving 15 bases between them.

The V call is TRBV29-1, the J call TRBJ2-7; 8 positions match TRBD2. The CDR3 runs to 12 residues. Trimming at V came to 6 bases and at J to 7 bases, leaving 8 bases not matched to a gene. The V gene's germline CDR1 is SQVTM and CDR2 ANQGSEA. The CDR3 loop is CSVVWLAGEQYF. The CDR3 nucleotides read TGCAGCGTCGTGTGGCTAGCGGGTGAGCAGTACTTC.

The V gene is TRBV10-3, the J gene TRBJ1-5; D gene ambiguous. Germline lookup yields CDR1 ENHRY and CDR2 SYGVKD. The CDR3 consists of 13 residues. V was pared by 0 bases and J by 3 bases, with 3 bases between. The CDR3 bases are TGTGCCATCAGTGAGTCTGTCAATCAGCCCCAGCATTTT. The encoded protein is CAISESVNQPQHF.

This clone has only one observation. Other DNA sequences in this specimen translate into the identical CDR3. The CDR3 coding sequence is TGTGCCAGCAGTTACTCGGGCCACTCCTACGAGCAGTACTTC. As protein: CASSYSGHSYEQYF. The chain joins TRBV6-5 to TRBJ2-7; D gene ambiguous. V was trimmed by 0 bases and J by 0 bases, leaving 6 bases between them. Germline CDR1 and CDR2: MNHEY and SVGAGI. This CDR3 region has 14 residues.

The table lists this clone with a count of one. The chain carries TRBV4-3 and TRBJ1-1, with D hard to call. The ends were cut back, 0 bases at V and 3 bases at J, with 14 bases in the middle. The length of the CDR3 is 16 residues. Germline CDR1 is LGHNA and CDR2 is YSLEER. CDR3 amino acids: CASSQDVPVSDTEAFF. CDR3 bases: TGCGCCAGCAGCCAAGATGTTCCAGTCTCAGACACTGAAGCTTTCTTT.

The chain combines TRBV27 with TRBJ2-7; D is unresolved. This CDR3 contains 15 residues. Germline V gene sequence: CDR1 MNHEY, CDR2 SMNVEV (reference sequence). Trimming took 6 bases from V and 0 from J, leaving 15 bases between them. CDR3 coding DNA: TGTGCCAGCAGAAACCTAGGGTTTAGCTCCTACGAGCAGTACTTC. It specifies CASRNLGFSSYEQYF.

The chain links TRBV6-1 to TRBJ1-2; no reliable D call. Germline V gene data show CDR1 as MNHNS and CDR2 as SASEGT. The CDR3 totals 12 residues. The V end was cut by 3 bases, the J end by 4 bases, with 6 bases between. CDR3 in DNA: TGTGCCAGCAGTGACCGGGCCTATGGCTACACCTTC. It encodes CASSDRAYGYTF.